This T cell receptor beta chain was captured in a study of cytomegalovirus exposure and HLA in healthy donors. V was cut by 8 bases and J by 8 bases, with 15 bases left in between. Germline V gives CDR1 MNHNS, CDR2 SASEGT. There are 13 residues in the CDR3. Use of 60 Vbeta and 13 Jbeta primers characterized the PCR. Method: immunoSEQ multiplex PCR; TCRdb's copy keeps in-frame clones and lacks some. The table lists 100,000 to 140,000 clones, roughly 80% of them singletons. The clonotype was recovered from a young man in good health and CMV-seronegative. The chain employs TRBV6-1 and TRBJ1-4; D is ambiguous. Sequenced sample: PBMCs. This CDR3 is CASFTPAGEKLFF. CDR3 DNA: TGTGCCAGCTTTACCCCCGCGGGGGAAAAACTGTTTTTT.